This T cell receptor (beta chain) was observed in a study of control samples from healthy donors and cancer patients (dated by TCRdb to 2018 to 2021). In the case of this clone: Its antigen is currently not known. No much larger clone exists at a distance of one base, and base qualities are not known.

As encoded in the germline V gene (reference sequence), CDR1 is LNHNV while CDR2 is YYDKDF. Spanning cysteine to phenylalanine, the CDR3 consists of 12 amino acids. Only the CDR3 part of the read is kept: 36 bases, read in frame from the first base. Trimming removed 5 bases from V and 9 bases from J, leaving 11 bases between the germline ends. Library generation was performed with the immunoSEQ multiplex PCR assay. In TCRdb, the immuneACCESS table is reduced to in-frame sequences with V and J assigned. These tables do not hold every clone; where another copy was compared, an unresolved V gene accounts for under half, and the others remain unexplained. For this sample the table gives around 170,000 clones, of which more than 80% were detected only once. Around 1.5% of the sample is held by the ten biggest clonotypes.

The chain uses TRBV15 and TRBJ1-5, with TRBD1 as a weak D call on 5 bases. What was sequenced was blood. This TCR derives from a man aged 25 to 40 in good health. The bases read TGTGCCACCAGCGGTCAGGGTCGGCCCCAGCATTTT. This yields the protein CATSGQGRPQHF.